This TCR beta chain originates from a study of T cells in Graves' hyperthyroidism and ophthalmopathy. This clonotype was seen ten or more times. Diagnosis relied on clinical symptoms, serum thyroxine and TRAb, thyroid ultrasound and orbital computed tomography. Amplified TCR beta CDR3 regions came from RNA transcripts. The primer set for the first-round RT-PCR of the TCR CDR3 was HTBI. TCRdb reprocessed the multiplex PCR reads via MiXCR and lists one record per CDR3 protein. The sample includes under 400,000 distinct CDR3 sequences, around a sixth of them seen just once. Specimen: blood. The receptor was isolated from a woman between 18 and 29 years old with Graves' hyperthyroidism that later progressed to Graves' ophthalmopathy.

The CDR3 is CASQSDRGYNTEAFF. CDR3 bases: TGTGCCAGCCAATCGGACAGGGGATACAACACTGAAGCTTTCTTT. The J gene is TRBJ1-1, the V gene TRBV12-3 or TRBV12-4; 9 nucleotides line up with TRBD1. The CDR3 loop spans 15 amino acids. Trimming at V came to 8 bases and at J to 2 bases, leaving 9 bases not matched to a gene.